Below are 11 T cell receptor beta chains sequenced from a single sample in a study of identifying expanded T cells in peripheral blood. The table came from immunoSEQ multiplex PCR; TCRdb's copy has only in-frame clones and leaves some out. The table shows 55,000 to 75,000 clones, with 87% occurring only once. Source material: blood. The receptor set was obtained from a person aged 18 to 70 in good health.

The V call is TRBV5-4, the J call TRBJ2-2; 9 nucleotides line up with TRBD2. The CDR3 consists of 16 residues. The junction had 3 bases not matched to a gene; V was cut back by 0 bases and J by 3 bases. Germline V gives CDR1 SGHNT, CDR2 YYREEE (reference sequence). CDR3 amino acids: CASSLGGRADTGELFF. CDR3 bases: TGTGCCAGCAGCTTGGGCGGGAGGGCCGACACCGGGGAGCTGTTTTTT.

V is TRBV7-9 and J is TRBJ2-1, with 7 bases lining up with TRBD1. Trimming cost V 5 bases and J 6 bases; bases outside gene matches: 10. This CDR3 spans 15 amino acids. Germline CDR1 and CDR2: SEHNR and FQNEAQ (reference sequence). The CDR3 DNA reads as TGTGCCAGCAGCCTGCCTACCGGGACAGCCAATGAGCAGTTCTTC. It yields the protein CASSLPTGTANEQFF.

The chain recombines TRBV5-4 with TRBJ1-3; D gene uncertain. The germline gives CDR1 SGHNT, CDR2 YYREEE (reference sequence). This CDR3 spans 16 amino acids. V lost 0 bases, J lost 0 bases, and 10 bases lay in between. The CDR3 sequence: CASSLDRGSSGNTIYF. The CDR3 nucleotides read TGTGCCAGCAGCTTGGACAGAGGGAGCTCTGGAAACACCATATATTTT.

The chain employs TRBV30 and TRBJ2-5; unclear D gene. Between the trimmed V and J ends, which lost 0 bases and 4 bases, there was a span of 9 bases. In germline, CDR1 is GTSNPN, CDR2 SVGIG (reference sequence). This CDR3 is 13 amino acids long. CDR3 region: CAWSVTRVETQYF. The CDR3 DNA reads as TGTGCCTGGAGTGTCACTCGGGTAGAGACCCAGTACTTC.

Only a few counts were recorded for this clone. The chain couples TRBV7-2 to TRBJ2-2; D is undetermined. Trimming stripped 8 bases from V and 6 bases from J, with 10 bases between. Germline V gene data show CDR1 as SGHTA and CDR2 as FQGNSA. CDR3 length: 12 amino acids. The CDR3 bases are TGTGCCAGCCGCTCCCTTCCCGGGGAGCTGTTTTTT. Its translation: CASRSLPGELFF.

This clone was picked up a small number of times. The chain is built from TRBV4-3 and TRBJ2-7; 7 nucleotides agree with TRBD2. The V segment lost 0 bases and the J segment 2 bases; nucleotides outside the gene matches: 4. The CDR3 is made up of 15 amino acids. The germline V gene has CDR1 LGHNA and CDR2 YSLEER. This chain's CDR3 is CASSQDWAGAYEQYF. The CDR3, as DNA: TGCGCCAGCAGCCAAGACTGGGCGGGAGCCTACGAGCAGTACTTC.

The chain carries TRBV5-1 and TRBJ1-1, with D possibly TRBD1 on 5 matching bases. CDR3 length: 13 amino acids. From germline, CDR1 is SGHRS and CDR2 YFSETQ. Trimming removed 4 bases at V and 4 bases at J, with 11 bases between. The CDR3 spells CASSQGRSTEAFF. The CDR3 region has the DNA TGCGCCAGCAGCCAGGGACGCAGCACTGAAGCTTTCTTT.

The chain recombines TRBV5-4 with TRBJ1-1; no firm D call. Germline V lookup: CDR1 SGHNT, CDR2 YYREEE (reference sequence). The CDR3 is 12 amino acids. Trimming pared 3 bases from V and 6 bases from J, leaving 9 bases between. This CDR3 is CASSYWAAEAFF. CDR3 nucleotide sequence: TGTGCCAGCAGCTACTGGGCCGCTGAAGCTTTCTTT.

This clone was observed once. The chain joins TRBV25-1 to TRBJ1-2, with D perhaps TRBD1 (5 bases). CDR3 length: 16 residues. In germline, CDR1 is MGHDK, CDR2 SYGVNS. V was cut by 3 bases and J by 7 bases, with 21 bases left in between. Written as DNA, the CDR3 is TGTGCCAGCAGTGATGTGGGGGACTTGACTGCTGGTGGCTACACCTTC. Its translation is CASSDVGDLTAGGYTF.

The gene calls are TRBV12-5 and TRBJ1-1, with 7 bases fitting TRBD1. There are 14 residues in the CDR3. Germline assignment: CDR1 LGHNT and CDR2 FRNRAP. The trim removed 6 bases at V and 3 bases at J, leaving 7 bases unmatched. This CDR3 reads CASGSGQEDTEAFF. DNA of the CDR3: TGTGCTAGTGGCTCCGGACAGGAAGACACTGAAGCTTTCTTT.

The chain couples TRBV6-6 to TRBJ2-2; D is perhaps TRBD2 (5 bases). There are 14 residues in the CDR3. Trimming removed 0 bases from V and 3 bases from J, with 5 bases in between. Germline V gives CDR1 MNHNY, CDR2 SVGAGI (reference sequence). The CDR3 DNA reads TGTGCCAGCAGTTACTCGAGGGACACCGGGGAGCTGTTTTTT. It is translated as CASSYSRDTGELFF.